A selection of T cell receptor beta chains follows, all from one sample in a study of long-term antiretroviral therapy in people with HIV. Assay: immunoSEQ multiplex PCR; the TCRdb copy retains only in-frame clones and omits some. The sample holds about 39,000 clones, approximately 85% seen once. The material sequenced was unsorted PBMCs, taken 3.1 years after starting antiretroviral therapy. The receptors derive from a woman in her forties or fifties with HIV. Each CDR3 is given without its conserved first and last residue. Fields, in order: D gene, J gene, V gene, CDR3 protein. D genes are given only for firm matches.

TRBD2	TRBJ2-4	TRBV4-2	ASSQGTSLRNIQY
NA	TRBJ1-4	TRBV25-1	ASSSGTTGEKLF
TRBD1	TRBJ2-7	TRBV30	AWSFVGGFSYEQY
TRBD2	TRBJ2-5	TRBV2	ASSEKMGGEGETQY
NA	TRBJ1-4	TRBV5-6	ASSSYRATNEKLF
NA	TRBJ2-3	TRBV25-1	ASSEVPPQTNTDTQY
TRBD1	TRBJ2-1	TRBV2	ASRAGTASSYNEQF
TRBD1	TRBJ1-2	TRBV6-1	ASSPTGQGHYGYT
TRBD1	TRBJ1-2	TRBV30	AWSRQGPGYT
TRBD1	TRBJ2-3	TRBV19	ASSKDRVTDTQY
TRBD1	TRBJ1-1	TRBV29-1	SVEQQGGTEAF
NA	TRBJ1-3	TRBV9	ASSVGAGSGNTIY
NA	TRBJ1-1	TRBV7-9	ASSYGEGPEAF
NA	TRBJ1-5	TRBV12-5	ASGLGVDQPQH
NA	TRBJ1-1	TRBV30	AWSLGRNTEAF
NA	TRBJ1-6	TRBV7-8	ASSLMDFGGVSPLH
NA	TRBJ2-3	TRBV9	ASSVAVVSTDTQY
NA	TRBJ1-4	TRBV25-1	ASSERDGGWEKLF
TRBD2	TRBJ2-1	TRBV2	ASSVAGGRSYNEQF
NA	TRBJ2-5	TRBV7-9	ASSLTAYTQGPGIETQY
TRBD1	TRBJ1-6	TRBV9	ASSPTGFSSPLH
TRBD2	TRBJ2-2	TRBV2	ASRGLAETGELF
TRBD1	TRBJ2-7	TRBV4-3	ASSAGTGSYEQY
NA	TRBJ1-2	TRBV25-1	ASSEGRHPALDGYT
NA	TRBJ2-6	TRBV18	ASSPNQAGSGANVLT
NA	TRBJ1-1	TRBV18	ASSPDGEYEAF
NA	TRBJ1-3	TRBV10-3	AIRDSSGNTIY
NA	TRBJ1-2	TRBV2	ASSETRNGNPSNYGYT
NA	TRBJ1-1	TRBV7-9	ASNRPGGWTEAF
NA	TRBJ1-5	TRBV27	ASSFGQLRPQH
NA	TRBJ2-3	TRBV16	ASSQNSAADTQY
NA	TRBJ1-3	TRBV30	AWSLRGRGLGVPQYSSGNTIY
TRBD1	TRBJ1-4	TRBV9	ASSDGTAGGEKLF
TRBD1	TRBJ1-1	TRBV30	AWSVLDRENTEAF
NA	TRBJ1-2	TRBV6-1	ASSEPDGRGYT
NA	TRBJ1-1	TRBV2	ASSLGGLEAF
TRBD2	TRBJ2-4	TRBV2	ASSALSISGGEY
TRBD1	TRBJ1-4	TRBV6-6	ASYRGVLNEKLF
NA	TRBJ2-2	TRBV5-1	ASSLGQAGELF